The present T cell receptor (beta chain) was sequenced within a study of CD8+CD57+ T cells in acquired aplastic anemia. CDR3 and TCR beta VDJ profiling relied on a genomic DNA template. TCRdb reprocessed the reads via MiXCR and lists one record per CDR3 protein. Counted here are about 160,000 distinct CDR3 sequences, roughly 45% occurring once; the ten biggest clones make up 0.8% to 1.1%. Germline CDR1 reads LNHDA; CDR2 reads SQIVND (reference sequence). This CDR3 spans 15 amino acids. The V end lost 5 bases, the J end lost 0 bases, and 11 bases lay between the germline ends. The receptor comes from a human donor in good health. The chain couples TRBV19 to TRBJ1-5; D is unresolved. Source material: sorted CD4+, CD8+, or CD8+CD57+ T cells (not recorded which) from PBMCs. The CDR3 DNA is TGTGCCAGTAGTTGGTCAACCGATAGCAATCAGCCCCAGCATTTT. Translation: CASSWSTDSNQPQHF.